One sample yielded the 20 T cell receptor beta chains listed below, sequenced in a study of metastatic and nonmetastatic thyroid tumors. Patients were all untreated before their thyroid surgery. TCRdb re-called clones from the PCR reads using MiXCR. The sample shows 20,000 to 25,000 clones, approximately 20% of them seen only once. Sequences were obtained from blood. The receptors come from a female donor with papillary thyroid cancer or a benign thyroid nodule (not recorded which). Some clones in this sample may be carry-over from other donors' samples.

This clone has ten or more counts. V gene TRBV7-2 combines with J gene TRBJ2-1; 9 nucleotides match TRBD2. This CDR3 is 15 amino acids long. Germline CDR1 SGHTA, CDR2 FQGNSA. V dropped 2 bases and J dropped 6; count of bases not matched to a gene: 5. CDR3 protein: CASSLRGGGANEQFF. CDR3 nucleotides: TGTGCCAGCAGCTTAAGGGGCGGGGGGGCCAATGAGCAGTTCTTC. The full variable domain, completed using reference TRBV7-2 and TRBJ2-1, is GAGVSQSPSNKVTEKGKDVELRCDPISGHTALYWYRQSLGQGLEFLIYFQGNSAPDKSGLPSDRFSAERTGGSVSTLTIQRTQQEDSAVYLCASSLRGGGANEQFFGPGTRLTVL.

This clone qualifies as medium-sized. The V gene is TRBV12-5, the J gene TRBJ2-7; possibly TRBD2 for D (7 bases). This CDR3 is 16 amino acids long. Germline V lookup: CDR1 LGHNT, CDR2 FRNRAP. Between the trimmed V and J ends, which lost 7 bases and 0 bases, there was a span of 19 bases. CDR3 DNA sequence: TGTGCTAGTGCCCGGCGGGGGCGAGGGGGCTCCTACGAGCAGTACTTC. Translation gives CASARRGRGGSYEQYF.

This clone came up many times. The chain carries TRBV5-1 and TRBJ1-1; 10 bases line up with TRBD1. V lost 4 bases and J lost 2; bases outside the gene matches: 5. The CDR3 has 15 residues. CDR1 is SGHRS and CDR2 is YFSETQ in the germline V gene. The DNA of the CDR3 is TGCGCCAGCAGCATCTGGACAGGGGGAAACACTGAAGCTTTCTTT. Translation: CASSIWTGGNTEAFF.

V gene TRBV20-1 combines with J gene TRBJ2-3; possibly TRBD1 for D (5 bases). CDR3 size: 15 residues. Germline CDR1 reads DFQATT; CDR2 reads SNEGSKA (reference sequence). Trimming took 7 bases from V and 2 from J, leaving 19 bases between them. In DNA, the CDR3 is TGCAGTGGTACGATCGTACAGGTATTCACAGATACGCAGTATTTT. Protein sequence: CSGTIVQVFTDTQYF.

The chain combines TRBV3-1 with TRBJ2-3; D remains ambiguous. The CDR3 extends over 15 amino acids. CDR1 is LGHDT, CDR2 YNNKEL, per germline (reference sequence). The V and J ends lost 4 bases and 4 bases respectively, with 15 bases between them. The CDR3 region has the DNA TGTGCCAGCAGCCCGCTGGGGTGTGCCGCAGATACGCAGTATTTT. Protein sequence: CASSPLGCAADTQYF.

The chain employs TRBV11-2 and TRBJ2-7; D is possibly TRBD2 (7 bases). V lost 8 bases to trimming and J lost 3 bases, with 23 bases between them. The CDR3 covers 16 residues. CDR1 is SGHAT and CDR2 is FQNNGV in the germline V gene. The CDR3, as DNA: TGTGCCAGCTATAAAGGTGGGGGGGCCCAGGACTACGAGCAGTACTTC. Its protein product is CASYKGGGAQDYEQYF.

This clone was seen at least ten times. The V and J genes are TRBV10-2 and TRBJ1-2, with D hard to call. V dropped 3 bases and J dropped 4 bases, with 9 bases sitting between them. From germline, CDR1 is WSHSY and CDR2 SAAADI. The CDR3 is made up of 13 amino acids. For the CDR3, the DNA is TGCGCCAGCAGTGATTTTGAAGGCTATGGCTACACCTTC. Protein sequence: CASSDFEGYGYTF.

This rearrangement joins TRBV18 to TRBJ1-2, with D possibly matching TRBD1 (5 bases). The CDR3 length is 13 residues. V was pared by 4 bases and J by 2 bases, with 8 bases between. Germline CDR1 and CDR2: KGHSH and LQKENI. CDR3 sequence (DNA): TGTGCCAGCTCACTCGACAGCAACTATGGCTACACCTTC. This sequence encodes CASSLDSNYGYTF.

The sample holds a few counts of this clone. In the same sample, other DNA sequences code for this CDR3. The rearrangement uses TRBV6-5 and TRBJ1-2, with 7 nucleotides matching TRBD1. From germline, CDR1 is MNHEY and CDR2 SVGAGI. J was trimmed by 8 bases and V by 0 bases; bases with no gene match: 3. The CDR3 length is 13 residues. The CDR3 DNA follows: TGTGCCAGCAGTTACTCCAGGGGGGGCGGCTACACCTTC. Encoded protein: CASSYSRGGGYTF.

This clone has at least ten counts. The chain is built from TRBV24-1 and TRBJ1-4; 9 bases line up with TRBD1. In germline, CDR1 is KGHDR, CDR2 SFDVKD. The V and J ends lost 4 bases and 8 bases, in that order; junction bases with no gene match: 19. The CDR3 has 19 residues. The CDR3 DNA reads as TGTGCCACCAGTGACCCCCCCGGGCGTGACAGGGGGGGTGAAGAAAAACTGTTTTTT. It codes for CATSDPPGRDRGGEEKLFF.

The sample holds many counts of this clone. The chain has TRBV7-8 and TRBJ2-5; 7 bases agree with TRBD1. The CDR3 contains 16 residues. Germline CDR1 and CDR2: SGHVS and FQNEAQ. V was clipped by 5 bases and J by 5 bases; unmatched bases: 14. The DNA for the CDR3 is TGTGCCAGCAGCGGAGCCCTACAGACAGGGCAGGAGACCCAGTACTTC. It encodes CASSGALQTGQETQYF. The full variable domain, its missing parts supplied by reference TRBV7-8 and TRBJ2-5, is GAGVSQSPRYKVAKRGQDVALRCDPISGHVSLFWYQQALGQGPEFLTYFQNEAQLDKSGLPSDRFFAERPEGSVSTLKIQRTQQEDSAVYLCASSGALQTGQETQYFGPGTRLLVL.

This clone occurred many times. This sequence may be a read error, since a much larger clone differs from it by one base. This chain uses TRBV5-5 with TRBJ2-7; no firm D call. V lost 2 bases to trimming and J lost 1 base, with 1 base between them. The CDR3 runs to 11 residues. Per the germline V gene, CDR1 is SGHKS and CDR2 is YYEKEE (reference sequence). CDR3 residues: CASSFSYEQYF. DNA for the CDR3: TGTGCCAGCAGCTTTTCCTACGAGCAGTACTTC.

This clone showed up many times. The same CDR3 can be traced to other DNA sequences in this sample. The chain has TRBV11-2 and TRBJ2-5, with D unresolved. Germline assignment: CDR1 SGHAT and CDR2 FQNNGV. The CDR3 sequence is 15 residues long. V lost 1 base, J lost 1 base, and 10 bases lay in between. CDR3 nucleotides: TGTGCCAGCAGCTTAGGTAGCACTATCCAAGAGACCCAGTACTTC. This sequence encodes CASSLGSTIQETQYF.

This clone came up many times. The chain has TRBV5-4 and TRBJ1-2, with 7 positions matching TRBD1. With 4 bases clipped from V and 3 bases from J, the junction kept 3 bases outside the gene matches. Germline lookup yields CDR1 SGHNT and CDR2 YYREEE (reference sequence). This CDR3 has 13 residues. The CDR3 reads CASSHGQDYGYTF. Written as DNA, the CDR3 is TGTGCCAGCAGCCACGGACAGGACTATGGCTACACCTTC.

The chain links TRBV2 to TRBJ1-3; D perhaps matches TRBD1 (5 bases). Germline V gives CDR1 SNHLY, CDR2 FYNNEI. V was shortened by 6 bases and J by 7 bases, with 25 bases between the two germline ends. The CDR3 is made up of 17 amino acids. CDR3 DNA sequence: TGTGCCAGCAGCCTGTACGGAACGACAGAGACCATCAACACCATATATTTT. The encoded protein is CASSLYGTTETINTIYF.

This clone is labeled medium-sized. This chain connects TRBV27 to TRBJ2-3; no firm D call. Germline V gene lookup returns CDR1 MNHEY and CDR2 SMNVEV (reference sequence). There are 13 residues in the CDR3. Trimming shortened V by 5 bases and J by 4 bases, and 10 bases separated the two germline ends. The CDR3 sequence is CASSISRPDTQYF. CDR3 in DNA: TGTGCCAGCAGTATCTCTAGACCAGATACGCAGTATTTT.

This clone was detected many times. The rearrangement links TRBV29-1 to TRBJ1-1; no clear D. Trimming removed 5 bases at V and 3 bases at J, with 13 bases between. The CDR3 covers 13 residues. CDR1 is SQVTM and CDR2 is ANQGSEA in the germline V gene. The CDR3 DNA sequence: TGCAGCGTTTCTTACTCGAGGGACACTGAAGCTTTCTTT. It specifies CSVSYSRDTEAFF.

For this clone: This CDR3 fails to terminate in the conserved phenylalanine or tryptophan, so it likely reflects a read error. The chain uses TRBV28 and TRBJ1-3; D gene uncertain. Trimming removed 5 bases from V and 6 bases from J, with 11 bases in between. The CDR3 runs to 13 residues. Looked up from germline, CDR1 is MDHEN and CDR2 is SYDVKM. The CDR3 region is CASSAAPENTIYC. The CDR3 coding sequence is TGTGCCAGCAGTGCTGCCCCGGAAAACACCATATATTGT.

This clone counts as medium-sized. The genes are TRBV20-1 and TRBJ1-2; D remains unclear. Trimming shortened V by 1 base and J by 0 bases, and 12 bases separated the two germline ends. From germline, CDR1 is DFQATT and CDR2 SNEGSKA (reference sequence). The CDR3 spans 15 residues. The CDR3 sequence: CSARVTGEPNYGYTF. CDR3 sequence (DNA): TGCAGTGCTAGAGTAACCGGAGAACCTAACTATGGCTACACCTTC.

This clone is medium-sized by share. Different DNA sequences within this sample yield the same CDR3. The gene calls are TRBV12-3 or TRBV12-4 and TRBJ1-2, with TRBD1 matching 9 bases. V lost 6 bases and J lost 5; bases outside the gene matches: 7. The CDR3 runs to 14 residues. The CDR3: CASRALTGGYGYTF. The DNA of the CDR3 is TGTGCCAGCAGAGCTCTGACAGGGGGATATGGCTACACCTTC.